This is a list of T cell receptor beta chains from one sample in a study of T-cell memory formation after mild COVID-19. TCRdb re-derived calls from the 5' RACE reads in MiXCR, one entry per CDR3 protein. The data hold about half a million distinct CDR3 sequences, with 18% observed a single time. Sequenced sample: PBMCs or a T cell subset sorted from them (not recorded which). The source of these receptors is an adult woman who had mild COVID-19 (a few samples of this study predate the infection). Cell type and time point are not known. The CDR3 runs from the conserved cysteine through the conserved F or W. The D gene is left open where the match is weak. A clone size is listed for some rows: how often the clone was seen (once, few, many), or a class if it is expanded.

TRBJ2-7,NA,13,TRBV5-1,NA,TGCGCCAGCAGCTTGTTCGACAGCTACGAGCAGTACTTC,CASSLFDSYEQYF
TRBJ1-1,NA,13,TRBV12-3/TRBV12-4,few,TGTGCCAGCAGACGCAGAGAGAACACTGAAGCTTTCTTT,CASRRRENTEAFF
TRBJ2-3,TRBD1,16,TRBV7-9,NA,TGTGCCAGCAACTTAGAGGACAGGAGATCGCCAGATACGCAGTATTTT,CASNLEDRRSPDTQYF
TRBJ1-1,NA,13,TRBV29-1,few,TGCAGCGTCCGGAACGCAGGGAACACTGAAGCTTTCTTT,CSVRNAGNTEAFF
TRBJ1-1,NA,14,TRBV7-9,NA,TGTGCCAGCAGCCAACCCCCCCCGGGACGTAAGGCTTTCTTT,CASSQPPPGRKAFF
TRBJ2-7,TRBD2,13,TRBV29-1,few,TGCAGCGTTAAGCTAGCGGGGGATTACGAGCAGTACTTC,CSVKLAGDYEQYF
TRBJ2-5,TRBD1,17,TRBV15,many,TGTGCCACCAGCTCCCGAAAAGGGACGACAGGGAAAGAGACCCAGTACTTC,CATSSRKGTTGKETQYF
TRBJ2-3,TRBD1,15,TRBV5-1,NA,TGCGCCAGCAGCTCTGGGGGACAGGTCACAGATACGCAGTATTTT,CASSSGGQVTDTQYF
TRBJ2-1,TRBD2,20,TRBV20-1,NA,TGCAGTGCTAGAGATCTTGGACTAGCGGGGGGTCAGAGCTCCTACAATGAGCAGTTCTTC,CSARDLGLAGGQSSYNEQFF
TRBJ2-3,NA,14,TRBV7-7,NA,TGTGCCAGCAGCTCCACCCCCCAGGCAGATACGCAGTATTTT,CASSSTPQADTQYF
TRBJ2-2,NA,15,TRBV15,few,TGTGCCACCAGCAGAGATCCTGGGTACACCGGGGAGCTGTTTTTT,CATSRDPGYTGELFF
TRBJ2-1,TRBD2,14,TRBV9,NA,TGTGCCAGCAGCGTATGGACTAGCGGGACCGAGCAGTTCTTC,CASSVWTSGTEQFF
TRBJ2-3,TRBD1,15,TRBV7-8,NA,TGTGCCAGCAGCTTCAGGGGGCCGGTCACAGATACGCAGTATTTT,CASSFRGPVTDTQYF
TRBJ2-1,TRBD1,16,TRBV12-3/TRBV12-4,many,TGTGCCAGCAGTTTTGGGTCGGGGACAGTATACAATGAGCAGTTCTTC,CASSFGSGTVYNEQFF
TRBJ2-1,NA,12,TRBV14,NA,TGTGCCAGCAGGTCCGGGTACAATGAGCAGTTCTTC,CASRSGYNEQFF
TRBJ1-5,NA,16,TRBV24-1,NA,TGTGCCACCAGTGGTCCCCAGGGTAGGGGCAATCAGCCCCAGCATTTT,CATSGPQGRGNQPQHF
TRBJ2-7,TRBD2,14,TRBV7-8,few,TGTGCCAGCAGCAACGCCGGGACTAGCTACGAGCAGTACTTC,CASSNAGTSYEQYF
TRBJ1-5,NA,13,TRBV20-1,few,TGCAGTGGGCAGGGGTTGGTTGAACAGCCCCAGCATTTT,CSGQGLVEQPQHF
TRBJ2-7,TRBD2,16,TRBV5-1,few,TGCGCCAGCAGCTTGGTCGTATCGACTAGCGGGGGTGAGCAGTACTTC,CASSLVVSTSGGEQYF
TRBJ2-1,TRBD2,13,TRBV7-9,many,TGTGCCAGCAGGCAGCGGGGGGGAAGTGAGCAGTTCTTC,CASRQRGGSEQFF
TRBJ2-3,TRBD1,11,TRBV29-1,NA,TGCAGCGTCACAGGGGGCGATACGCAGTATTTT,CSVTGGDTQYF
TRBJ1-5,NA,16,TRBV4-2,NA,TGTGCCAGCAGCCAGGCTAGTTTGGGCGGGAATCAGCCCCAGCATTTT,CASSQASLGGNQPQHF
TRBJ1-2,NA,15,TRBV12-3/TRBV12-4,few,TGTGCCAGCAGTTTTGGGCAGGCAGGGAACTATGGCTACACCTTC,CASSFGQAGNYGYTF
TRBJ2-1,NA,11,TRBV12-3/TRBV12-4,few,TGTGCCAGCAGTTTTCGGAGGGAGCAGTTCTTC,CASSFRREQFF
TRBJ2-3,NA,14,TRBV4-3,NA,TGCGCCAGCAGCCAAGTGCCAGGTGCAGATACGCAGTATTTT,CASSQVPGADTQYF
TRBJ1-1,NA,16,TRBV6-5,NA,TGTGCCAGCAGTTACTGGAGGGCGGCAATGAACACTGAAGCTTTCTTT,CASSYWRAAMNTEAFF